This is a list of T cell receptor beta chains from one sample in a study of response to subunit inactivated influenza vaccine. TCRdb reprocessed the RT-PCR reads via MiXCR and lists one record per CDR3 protein. The table has some 480,000 distinct CDR3 sequences, approximately 11% seen once. The material was PBMCs from blood, obtained roughly 45 days after vaccination. All receptors derive from a man aged 50-59 years who received an inactivated influenza vaccine. Each CDR3 is given with its conserved first and last residue. Fields, in order: V gene, J gene, D gene, CDR3 length, clone size, CDR3 protein, CDR3 DNA. The D gene is left open where the match is weak. Rows give clone size only sometimes, using once, few, many, or a class for an expanded clone.

TRBV5-6	TRBJ1-5	NA	15	few	CASSLGSVSNQPQHF	TGTGCCAGCAGCTTGGGGAGTGTTAGCAATCAGCCCCAGCATTTT
TRBV24-1	TRBJ1-5	NA	14	few	CATSTRASNQPQHF	TGTGCCACCAGTACCAGGGCCAGCAATCAGCCCCAGCATTTT
TRBV5-1	TRBJ1-2	NA	13	NA	CASSWSEVYGYTF	TGCGCCAGCAGCTGGTCCGAGGTCTATGGCTACACCTTC
TRBV20-1	TRBJ1-3	NA	15	few	CSARVARESGNTIYF	TGCAGTGCTAGAGTGGCCAGGGAATCTGGAAACACCATATATTTT
TRBV7-2	TRBJ2-1	NA	15	few	CASSLDFLSYNEQFF	TGTGCCAGCAGCTTAGATTTCCTTTCCTACAATGAGCAGTTCTTC
TRBV12-3/TRBV12-4	TRBJ1-2	NA	14	many	CASSIGLQGYGYTF	TGTGCCAGCAGCATAGGACTTCAGGGGTATGGCTACACCTTC
TRBV11-1	TRBJ2-5	NA	14	few	CASSKTGPGETQYF	TGTGCCAGCAGCAAGACAGGCCCGGGGGAGACCCAGTACTTC
TRBV11-2	TRBJ2-1	TRBD1	18	many	CASSAGNRGWSSYNEQFF	TGTGCCAGCAGCGCGGGAAACAGGGGGTGGAGCTCCTACAATGAGCAGTTCTTC
TRBV6-5	TRBJ2-2	TRBD2	16	NA	CASSYKAGGHTGELFF	TGTGCCAGCAGTTACAAGGCGGGGGGACACACCGGGGAGCTGTTTTTT
TRBV9	TRBJ2-7	NA	12	many	CASSDSGYEQYF	TGTGCCAGCAGCGATAGCGGATACGAGCAGTACTTC
TRBV7-6	TRBJ1-6	NA	14	NA	CASSYDTMGSPLHF	TGTGCCAGCAGCTATGACACCATGGGTTCACCCCTCCACTTT
TRBV12-3/TRBV12-4	TRBJ1-2	TRBD1	14	few	CASSFGAGGRGYTF	TGTGCCAGCAGTTTCGGTGCAGGGGGACGAGGCTACACCTTC
TRBV19	TRBJ1-6	TRBD1	14	NA	CASSIQGGNSPLHF	TGTGCCAGTAGTATTCAGGGGGGAAATTCACCCCTCCACTTT
TRBV11-3	TRBJ2-1	NA	15	few	CASSLVPGSNNEQFF	TGTGCCAGCAGCTTAGTACCGGGGAGCAACAATGAGCAGTTCTTC
TRBV4-3	TRBJ2-1	NA	16	few	CASSRTGGGGYNEQFF	TGCGCCAGCAGCCGAACTGGAGGGGGCGGCTACAATGAGCAGTTCTTC
TRBV20-1	TRBJ1-6	NA	18	NA	CSAVLSLISSSYNSPLHF	TGCAGTGCTGTTTTGTCCCTAATTTCGAGCTCCTATAATTCACCCCTCCACTTT
TRBV2	TRBJ2-3	TRBD2	15	NA	CASRLSGSPSDTQYF	TGTGCCAGCAGACTAAGCGGGAGTCCCTCAGATACGCAGTATTTT
TRBV7-6	TRBJ1-2	TRBD1	15	NA	CASSLGVGQGAGYTF	TGTGCCAGCAGCTTAGGAGTAGGACAGGGGGCTGGCTACACCTTC
TRBV29-1	TRBJ2-1	NA	12	few	CSVFGKLNEQFF	TGCAGCGTTTTTGGAAAACTCAATGAGCAGTTCTTC
TRBV12-3/TRBV12-4	TRBJ2-7	TRBD2	14	NA	CASRSSGRPYEQYF	TGTGCCAGCAGGTCTAGCGGGAGGCCCTACGAGCAGTACTTC
TRBV20-1	TRBJ2-2	NA	13	NA	CSARVQNTGELFF	TGCAGTGCTAGAGTGCAGAACACCGGGGAGCTGTTTTTT
TRBV28	TRBJ1-6	TRBD1	17	NA	CASSPGQGGDTSSPLHF	TGTGCCAGCAGTCCGGGACAGGGCGGGGACACAAGTTCACCCCTCCACTTT
TRBV12-3/TRBV12-4	TRBJ1-1	TRBD1	14	NA	CASSLTEGATEAFF	TGTGCCAGCAGTTTAACGGAGGGGGCGACGGAAGCTTTCTTT
TRBV28	TRBJ1-6	NA	12	few	CASTGYNSPLHF	TGTGCCAGCACTGGCTATAATTCACCCCTCCACTTT
TRBV20-1	TRBJ1-1	NA	14	few	CSARDLGADTEAFF	TGCAGTGCTAGAGATTTAGGGGCGGACACTGAAGCTTTCTTT
TRBV20-1	TRBJ2-7	TRBD1	14	few	CSAVHGQGFYEQYF	TGCAGTGCAGTCCATGGACAGGGCTTCTACGAGCAGTACTTC
TRBV11-2	TRBJ2-1	TRBD1	19	many	CASSSMGGGQGTTYNEQFF	TGTGCCAGCAGCTCCATGGGAGGTGGACAGGGGACGACCTACAATGAGCAGTTCTTC
TRBV29-1	TRBJ1-4	TRBD1	13	few	CSVGDSVVEKLFF	TGCAGCGTTGGGGACAGTGTGGTTGAAAAACTGTTTTTT
TRBV20-1	TRBJ2-3	NA	13	few	CSGRTGSTDTQYF	TGCAGTGGCCGGACGGGCAGCACAGATACGCAGTATTTT
TRBV2	TRBJ1-2	TRBD1	14	NA	CASSEVGQGSGYTF	TGTGCCAGCAGTGAAGTAGGACAGGGAAGTGGCTACACCTTC
TRBV20-1	TRBJ2-3	NA	11	NA	CSAERADTQYF	TGCAGTGCCGAGCGTGCAGATACGCAGTATTTT
TRBV29-1	TRBJ2-1	TRBD1	18	few	CSVVSMGRQGALPSEQFF	TGCAGCGTTGTAAGCATGGGGAGACAGGGGGCCCTCCCCTCAGAGCAGTTCTTC
TRBV12-3/TRBV12-4	TRBJ1-3	NA	14	many	CASSLVQSGNTIYF	TGTGCCAGCAGTTTGGTACAGTCTGGAAACACCATATATTTT
TRBV7-2	TRBJ1-1	NA	13	many	CASSYPPNTEAFF	TGTGCCAGCAGCTACCCACCGAACACTGAAGCTTTCTTT
TRBV29-1	TRBJ2-7	NA	14	many	CSVRQTRLTYEQYF	TGCAGCGTTAGGCAAACGCGGCTTACCTACGAGCAGTACTTC
TRBV6-2/TRBV6-3	TRBJ2-3	TRBD1	18	few	CASSYPSAETGGADTQYF	TGTGCCAGCAGTTACCCGTCGGCTGAGACAGGGGGCGCGGATACGCAGTATTTT
TRBV6-5	TRBJ1-2	NA	14	many	CASSYIDRDYGYTF	TGTGCCAGCAGCTACATCGACCGAGACTATGGCTACACCTTC
TRBV7-8	TRBJ2-3	NA	15	NA	CASSMHYLRTDTQYF	TGTGCCAGCAGCATGCACTACCTCCGCACAGATACGCAGTATTTT
TRBV27	TRBJ2-1	NA	16	NA	CASSSRDPGRHNEQFF	TGTGCCAGCAGTTCCCGTGACCCCGGGAGACACAATGAGCAGTTCTTC
TRBV5-1	TRBJ1-1	NA	12	few	CASADTNTEAFF	TGCGCCAGCGCGGACACGAACACTGAAGCTTTCTTT
TRBV25-1	TRBJ1-5	TRBD1	14	few	CASSGRGLGQPQHF	TGTGCCAGCAGCGGCAGGGGGCTCGGTCAGCCCCAGCATTTT
TRBV9	TRBJ1-1	TRBD1	14	few	CASSVEGARTEAFF	TGTGCCAGCAGCGTGGAGGGGGCAAGGACTGAAGCTTTCTTT
TRBV6-1	TRBJ2-1	NA	14	NA	CASTPIAAYNEQFF	TGTGCCAGCACCCCGATAGCGGCGTACAATGAGCAGTTCTTC
TRBV20-1	TRBJ2-7	TRBD2	15	many	CSARDPTSVGPEQYF	TGCAGTGCTAGAGATCCCACTAGCGTAGGTCCCGAGCAGTACTTC
TRBV5-6	TRBJ2-3	TRBD2	16	few	CASSYRLAGGSDTQYF	TGTGCCAGCAGCTATAGACTAGCGGGAGGTTCCGATACGCAGTATTTT